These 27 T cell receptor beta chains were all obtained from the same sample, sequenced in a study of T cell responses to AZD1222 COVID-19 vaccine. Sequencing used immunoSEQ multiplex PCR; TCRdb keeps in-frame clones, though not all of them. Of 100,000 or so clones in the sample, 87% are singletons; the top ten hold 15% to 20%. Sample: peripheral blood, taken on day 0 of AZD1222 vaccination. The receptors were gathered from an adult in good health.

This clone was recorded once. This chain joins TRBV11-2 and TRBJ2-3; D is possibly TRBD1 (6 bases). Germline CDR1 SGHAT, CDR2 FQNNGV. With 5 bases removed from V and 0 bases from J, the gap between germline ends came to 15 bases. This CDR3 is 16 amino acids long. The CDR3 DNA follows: TGTGCCAGCAGCACTTATAGGGGGTCCAGCACAGATACGCAGTATTTT. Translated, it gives CASSTYRGSSTDTQYF.

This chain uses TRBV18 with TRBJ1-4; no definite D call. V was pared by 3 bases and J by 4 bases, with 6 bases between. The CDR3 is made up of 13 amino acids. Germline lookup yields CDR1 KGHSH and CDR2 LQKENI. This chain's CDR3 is CASSPSGNEKLFF. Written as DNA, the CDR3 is TGTGCCAGCTCACCGTCGGGTAATGAAAAACTGTTTTTT.

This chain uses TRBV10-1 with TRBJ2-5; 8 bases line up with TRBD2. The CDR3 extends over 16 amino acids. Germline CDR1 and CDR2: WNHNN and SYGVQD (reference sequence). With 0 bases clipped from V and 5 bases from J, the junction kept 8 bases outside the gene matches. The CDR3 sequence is CASSESASGSGETQYF. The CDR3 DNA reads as TGCGCCAGCAGTGAGTCGGCCAGCGGGAGTGGTGAGACCCAGTACTTC.

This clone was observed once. The CDR3 loop is CASSQDSQREANTGELFF. The CDR3 DNA reads as TGCGCCAGCAGCCAAGATAGCCAGCGGGAAGCGAACACCGGGGAGCTGTTTTTT. The chain employs TRBV4-1 and TRBJ2-2; 7 bases align to TRBD2. This CDR3 has 18 amino acids. J was trimmed by 0 bases and V by 0 bases; bases with no gene match: 7. Germline CDR1 reads MGHRA; CDR2 reads YSYEKL.

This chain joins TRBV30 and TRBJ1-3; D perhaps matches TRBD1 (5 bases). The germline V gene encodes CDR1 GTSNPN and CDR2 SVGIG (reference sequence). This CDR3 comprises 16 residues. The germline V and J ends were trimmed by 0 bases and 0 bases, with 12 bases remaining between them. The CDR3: CAWSVDSASSGNTIYF. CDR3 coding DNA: TGTGCCTGGAGTGTAGACAGCGCATCCTCTGGAAACACCATATATTTT.

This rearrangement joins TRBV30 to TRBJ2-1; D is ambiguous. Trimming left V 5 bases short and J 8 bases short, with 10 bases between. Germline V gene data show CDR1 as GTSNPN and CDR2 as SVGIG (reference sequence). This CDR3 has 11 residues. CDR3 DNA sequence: TGTGCCTGGGGTGGGGTAGATGAGCAGTTCTTC. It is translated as CAWGGVDEQFF.

The CDR3 nucleotides are TGTGCCAGCAGCCAGGTGGATTTCGTTATCCACGAGCAGTACTTC. This translates into CASSQVDFVIHEQYF. V is TRBV7-2 and J is TRBJ2-7; D is uncertain. CDR1 and CDR2 (germline): SGHTA, FQGNSA. CDR3 length: 15 amino acids. V lost 5 bases and J 5 bases, leaving 19 bases between the germline ends.

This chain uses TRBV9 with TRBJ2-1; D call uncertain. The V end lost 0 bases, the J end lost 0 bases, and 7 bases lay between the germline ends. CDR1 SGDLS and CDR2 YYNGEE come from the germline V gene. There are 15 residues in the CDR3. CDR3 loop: CASSVVSSSYNEQFF. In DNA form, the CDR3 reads TGTGCCAGCAGCGTAGTGAGCAGCTCCTACAATGAGCAGTTCTTC.

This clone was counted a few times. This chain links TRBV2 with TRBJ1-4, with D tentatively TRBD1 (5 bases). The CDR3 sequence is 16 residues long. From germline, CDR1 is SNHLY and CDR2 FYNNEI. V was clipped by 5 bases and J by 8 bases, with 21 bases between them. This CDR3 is CASSSSGGAIYEKLFF. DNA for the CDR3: TGTGCCAGCAGTTCAAGTGGAGGGGCTATTTACGAAAAACTGTTTTTT.

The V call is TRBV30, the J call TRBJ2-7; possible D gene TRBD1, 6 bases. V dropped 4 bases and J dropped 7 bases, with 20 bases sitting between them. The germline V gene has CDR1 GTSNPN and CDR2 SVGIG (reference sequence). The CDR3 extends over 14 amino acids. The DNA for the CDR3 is TGTGCCTGGACCCCAGGGGTAGGGCTAGGGGAGCAGTACTTC. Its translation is CAWTPGVGLGEQYF.

DNA for the CDR3: TGTGCCAGTAGTTCAGGGAGGTACACAGATACGCAGTATTTT. Its translation is CASSSGRYTDTQYF. The chain employs TRBV19 and TRBJ2-3, with D possibly being TRBD2 (6 bases). Germline assignment: CDR1 LNHDA and CDR2 SQIVND (reference sequence). The V and J ends lost 5 bases and 2 bases respectively, with 11 bases between them. The CDR3 contains 14 residues.

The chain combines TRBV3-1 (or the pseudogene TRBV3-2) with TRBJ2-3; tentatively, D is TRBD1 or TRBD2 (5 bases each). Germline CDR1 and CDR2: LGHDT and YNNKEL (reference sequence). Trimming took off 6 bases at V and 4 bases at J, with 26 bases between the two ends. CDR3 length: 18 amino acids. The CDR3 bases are TGTGCCAGCAGTCAAACACGGGCAGGGACGTTGGGCGCAGATACGCAGTATTTT. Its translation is CASSQTRAGTLGADTQYF.

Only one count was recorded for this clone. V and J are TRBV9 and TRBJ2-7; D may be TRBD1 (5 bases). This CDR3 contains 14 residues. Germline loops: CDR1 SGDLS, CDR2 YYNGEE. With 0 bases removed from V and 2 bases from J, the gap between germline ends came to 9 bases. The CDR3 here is CASSVDLGPYEQYF. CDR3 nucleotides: TGTGCCAGCAGCGTAGACCTGGGGCCCTACGAGCAGTACTTC.

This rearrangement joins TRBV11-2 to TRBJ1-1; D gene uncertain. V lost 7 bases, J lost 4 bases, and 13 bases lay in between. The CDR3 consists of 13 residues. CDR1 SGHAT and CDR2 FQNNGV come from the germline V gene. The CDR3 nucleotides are TGTGCCAGCACCTCGGTAGTGGGCACTGAAGCTTTCTTT. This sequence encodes CASTSVVGTEAFF.

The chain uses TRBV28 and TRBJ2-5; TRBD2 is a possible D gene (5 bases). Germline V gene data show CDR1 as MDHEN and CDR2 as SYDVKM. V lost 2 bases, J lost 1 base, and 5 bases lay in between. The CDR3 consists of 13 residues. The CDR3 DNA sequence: TGTGCCAGCAGTTTAAGCGGCCAAGAGACCCAGTACTTC. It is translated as CASSLSGQETQYF.

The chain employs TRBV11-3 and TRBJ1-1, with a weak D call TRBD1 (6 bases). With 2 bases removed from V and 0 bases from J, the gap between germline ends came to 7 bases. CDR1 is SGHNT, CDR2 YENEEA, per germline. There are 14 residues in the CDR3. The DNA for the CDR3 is TGTGCCAGCAGCTTATCAGGGGTGAACACTGAAGCTTTCTTT. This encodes CASSLSGVNTEAFF. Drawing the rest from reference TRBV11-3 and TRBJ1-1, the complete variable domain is EAGVVQSPRYKIIEKKQPVAFWCNPISGHNTLYWYLQNLGQGPELLIRYENEEAVDDSQLPKDRFSAERLKGVDSTLKIQPAELGDSAVYLCASSLSGVNTEAFFGQGTRLTVV.

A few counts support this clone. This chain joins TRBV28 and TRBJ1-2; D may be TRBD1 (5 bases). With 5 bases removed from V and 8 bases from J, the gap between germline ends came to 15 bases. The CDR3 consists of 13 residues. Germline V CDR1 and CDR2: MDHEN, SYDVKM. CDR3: CASSIGTAVGYTF. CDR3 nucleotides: TGTGCCAGCAGTATCGGGACGGCGGTGGGCTACACCTTC.

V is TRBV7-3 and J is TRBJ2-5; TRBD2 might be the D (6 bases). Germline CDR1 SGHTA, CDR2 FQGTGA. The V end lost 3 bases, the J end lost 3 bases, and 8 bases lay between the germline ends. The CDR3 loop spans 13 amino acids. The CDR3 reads CASSLIAEETQYF. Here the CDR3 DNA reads TGTGCCAGCAGCTTGATAGCGGAAGAGACCCAGTACTTC.

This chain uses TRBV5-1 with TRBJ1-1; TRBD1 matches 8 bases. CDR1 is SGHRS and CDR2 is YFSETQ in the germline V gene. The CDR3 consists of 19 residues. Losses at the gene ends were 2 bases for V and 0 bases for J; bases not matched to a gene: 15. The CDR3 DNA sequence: TGCGCCAGCAGCTTTATTCCCCTCGGGACAGGCGGTCTGAACACTGAAGCTTTCTTT. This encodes CASSFIPLGTGGLNTEAFF.

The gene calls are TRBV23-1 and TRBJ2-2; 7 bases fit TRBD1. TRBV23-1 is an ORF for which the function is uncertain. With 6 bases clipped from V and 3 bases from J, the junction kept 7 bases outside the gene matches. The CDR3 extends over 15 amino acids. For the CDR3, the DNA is TGCGCCAGCAGGACCTATGGACAGGACACCGGGGAGCTGTTTTTT. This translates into CASRTYGQDTGELFF.

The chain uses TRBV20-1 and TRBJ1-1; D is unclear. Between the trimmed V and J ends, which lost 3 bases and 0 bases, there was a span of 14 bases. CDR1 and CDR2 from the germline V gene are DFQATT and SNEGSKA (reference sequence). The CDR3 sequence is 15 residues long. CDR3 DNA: TGCAGTGCTAGTGTAGGGTCTGGGATGAACACTGAAGCTTTCTTT. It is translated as CSASVGSGMNTEAFF.

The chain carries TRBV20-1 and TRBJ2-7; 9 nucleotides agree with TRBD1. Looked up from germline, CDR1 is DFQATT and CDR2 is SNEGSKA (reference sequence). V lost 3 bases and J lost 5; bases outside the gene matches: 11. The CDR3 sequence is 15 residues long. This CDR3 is CSASRDGQGNDEQYF. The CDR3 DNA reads TGCAGTGCTAGTCGGGACGGACAGGGGAATGACGAGCAGTACTTC.

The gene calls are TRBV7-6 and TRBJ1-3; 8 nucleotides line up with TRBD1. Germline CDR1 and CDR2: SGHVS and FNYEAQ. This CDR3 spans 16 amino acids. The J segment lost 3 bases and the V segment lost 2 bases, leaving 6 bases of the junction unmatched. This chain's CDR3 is CASSLSSRGLGNTIYF. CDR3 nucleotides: TGTGCCAGCAGCTTATCAAGCAGGGGGCTTGGAAACACCATATATTTT.

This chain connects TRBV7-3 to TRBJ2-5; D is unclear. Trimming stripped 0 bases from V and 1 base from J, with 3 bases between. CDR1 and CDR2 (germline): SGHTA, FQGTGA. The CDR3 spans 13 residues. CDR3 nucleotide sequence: TGTGCCAGCAGCTTAACGATCCAAGAGACCCAGTACTTC. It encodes CASSLTIQETQYF. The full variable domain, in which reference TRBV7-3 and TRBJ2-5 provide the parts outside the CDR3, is GAGVSQTPSNKVTEKGKYVELRCDPISGHTALYWYRQSLGQGPEFLIYFQGTGAADDSGLPNDRFFAVRPEGSVSTLKIQRTERGDSAVYLCASSLTIQETQYFGPGTRLLVL.

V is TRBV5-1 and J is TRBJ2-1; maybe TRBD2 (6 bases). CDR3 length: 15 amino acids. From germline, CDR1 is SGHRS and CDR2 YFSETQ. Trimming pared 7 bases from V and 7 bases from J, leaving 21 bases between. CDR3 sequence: CASSLGGTTLNEQFF. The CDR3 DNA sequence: TGCGCCAGCTCTCTCGGGGGAACTACGTTAAATGAGCAGTTCTTC.

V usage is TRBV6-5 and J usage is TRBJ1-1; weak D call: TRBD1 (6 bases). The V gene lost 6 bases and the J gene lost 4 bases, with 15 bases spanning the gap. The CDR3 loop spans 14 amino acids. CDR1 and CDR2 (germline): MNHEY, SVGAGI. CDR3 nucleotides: TGTGCCAGCAGGATCCAGGGGTTCGGCACTGAAGCTTTCTTT. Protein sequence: CASRIQGFGTEAFF.

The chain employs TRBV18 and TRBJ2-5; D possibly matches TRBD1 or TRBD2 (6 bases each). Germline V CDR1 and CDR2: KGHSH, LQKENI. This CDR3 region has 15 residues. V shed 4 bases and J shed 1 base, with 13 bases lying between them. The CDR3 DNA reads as TGTGCCAGCTCACGGAGGGGGAATCGCCAAGAGACCCAGTACTTC. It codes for CASSRRGNRQETQYF.